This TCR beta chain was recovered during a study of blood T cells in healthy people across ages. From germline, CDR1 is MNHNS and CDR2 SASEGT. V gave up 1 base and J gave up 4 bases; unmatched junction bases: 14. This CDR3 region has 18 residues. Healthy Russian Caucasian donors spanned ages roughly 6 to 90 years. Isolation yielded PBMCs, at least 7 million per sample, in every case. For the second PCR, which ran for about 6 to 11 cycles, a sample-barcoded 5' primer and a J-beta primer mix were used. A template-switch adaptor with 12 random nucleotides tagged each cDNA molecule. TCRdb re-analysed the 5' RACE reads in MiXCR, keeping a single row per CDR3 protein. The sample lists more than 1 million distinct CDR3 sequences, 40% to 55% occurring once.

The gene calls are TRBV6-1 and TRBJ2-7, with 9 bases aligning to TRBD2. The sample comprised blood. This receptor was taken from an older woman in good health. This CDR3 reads CASSEEGGLAGVWYEQYF. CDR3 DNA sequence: TGTGCCAGCAGTGAAGAAGGGGGCTTAGCGGGAGTGTGGTACGAGCAGTACTTC.